Below are 31 T cell receptor beta chains sequenced from a single sample in a study of T cell clusters in autoimmune cytopenias. TRB was amplified by touch-down multiplex PCR, primer pools A and B combined. TCRdb re-called the multiplex PCR reads, yielding one record per CDR3 amino acid sequence without DNA. The sample features about 6,100 distinct CDR3 sequences, with about 5% in its top ten. Approximately 40,000 genome equivalents of blood DNA were amplified for TRB. These data also formed part of another study, on T cell repertoires in aging, cancer and after chemotherapy.

The source material was peripheral blood. The receptor source for this set is a human donor in good health.

This sequence joins TRBV20-1 and TRBJ1-1; TCRdb proposes TRBD1, but this gene call is untestable without DNA. CDR3 length: 14 residues. Germline-derived CDR1 and CDR2 are DFQATT and SNEGSKA (reference sequence). The CDR3 here is CSARVGPSGAEAFF.

The rearrangement uses TRBV11-2 and TRBJ1-2; the D gene TCRdb calls, TRBD1, cannot be checked with no DNA. Germline values: CDR1 SGHAT, CDR2 FQNNGV. The CDR3 runs 14 residues. CDR3 residues: CASSPTGVNYGYTF.

Judged by frequency, this clonotype is medium-sized. The chain uses TRBV5-6 and TRBJ1-4; TCRdb's D gene call, TRBD1, goes unchecked for lack of DNA. Germline loops: CDR1 SGHDT, CDR2 YYEEEE. This CDR3 is 14 amino acids long. The CDR3 sequence is CASTTGLPNEKLFF.

This chain connects TRBV9 to TRBJ2-2; absent DNA, TCRdb's TRBD1 call cannot be checked. Germline loops: CDR1 SGDLS, CDR2 YYNGEE. This CDR3 region has 17 residues. CDR3 amino acids: CASSGGRDRRPTGELFF.

By frequency, this clonotype is medium-sized. The rearrangement links TRBV18 to TRBJ1-5. Germline CDR1 reads KGHSH; CDR2 reads LQKENI. The CDR3 is 14 amino acids. The CDR3 spells CASSPSPSNQPQHF.

This rearrangement joins TRBV12-3 or TRBV12-4 to TRBJ1-1. The length of the CDR3 is 13 residues. The CDR3 protein is CASSFLRDTEAFF.

The chain has TRBV7-6 and TRBJ1-1. This CDR3 contains 12 residues. The germline V gene encodes CDR1 SGHVS and CDR2 FNYEAQ. CDR3 amino acids: CASSFGRNEAFF.

By frequency, this clonotype registers medium-sized (0.01 to 0.1%). The V and J genes are TRBV18 and TRBJ2-3; no DNA is available, so the TRBD1 call from TCRdb remains unchecked. The CDR3 loop spans 15 amino acids. Germline V CDR1 and CDR2: KGHSH, LQKENI. CDR3 sequence reads: CASSLGRGNTDTQYF.

This clonotype is identified as medium-sized from frequency. CDR3 region: CASSHPVFPETQYF. The rearrangement uses TRBV6-2 or TRBV6-3 and TRBJ2-5. The CDR3 has 14 amino acids. Germline V gene data show CDR1 as MNHEY and CDR2 as SVGEGT.

The chain couples TRBV19 to TRBJ2-4; TCRdb's D call of TRBD2 is untestable without DNA. The CDR3 length is 15 residues. The germline CDR1 and CDR2 sequences are LNHDA and SQIVND (reference sequence). The CDR3 spells CASTSRGSLKNIQYF.

Considering frequency, this clonotype is medium-sized. The V call is TRBV18, the J call TRBJ1-3; TCRdb indicates TRBD1, and absent DNA this call remains unverified. Germline V gives CDR1 KGHSH, CDR2 LQKENI. The CDR3 loop spans 12 amino acids. The CDR3 protein is CASSSQGDTIYF.

The rearrangement joins TRBV5-1 to TRBJ2-1; with no DNA, the TCRdb D assignment of TRBD1 cannot be verified. The CDR3 totals 15 residues. Germline V CDR1 and CDR2: SGHRS, YFSETQ. The CDR3 protein is CASSHRQGVNNEQFF. The variable domain in full, with the rest retrieved from reference TRBV5-1 and TRBJ2-1, is KAGVTQTPRYLIKTRGQQVTLSCSPISGHRSVSWYQQTPGQGLQFLFEYFSETQRNKGNFPGRFSGRQFSNSRSEMNVSTLELGDSALYLCASSHRQGVNNEQFFGPGTRLTVL.

The chain uses TRBV6-4 and TRBJ2-1; there is no DNA to check the TCRdb D call of TRBD2. The CDR3 consists of 14 residues. Germline assignment: CDR1 MRHNA and CDR2 SNTAGT. CDR3 sequence: CASSPTGLAGEWFF.

This clonotype registers medium-sized by frequency. The chain is built from TRBV6-2 or TRBV6-3 and TRBJ2-7; TCRdb gives TRBD2 as the D gene, but with no DNA this cannot be confirmed. The CDR3 is 15 amino acids. Germline CDR1 and CDR2: MNHEY and SVGEGT. The CDR3 spells CASSPQWREIDEQYF.

Frequency places this clonotype as medium-sized. This chain joins TRBV6-1 and TRBJ2-1; the D gene TCRdb calls, TRBD2, cannot be checked with no DNA. This CDR3 is built from 13 residues. Germline CDR1 MNHNS, CDR2 SASEGT. The CDR3 here is CASRRVAYNEQFF.

The chain combines TRBV27 with TRBJ2-3; TCRdb's D call, TRBD2, is unchecked because there is no DNA. The germline V gene has CDR1 MNHEY and CDR2 SMNVEV (reference sequence). The CDR3 length is 18 residues. CDR3 region: CASSPILASGGRADTQYF.

According to its frequency, this clonotype is medium-sized. V gene TRBV24-1 combines with J gene TRBJ1-2; checking the TCRdb D call of TRBD1 is not possible without DNA. Germline assignment: CDR1 KGHDR and CDR2 SFDVKD. The CDR3 extends over 15 amino acids. CDR3 in amino acids: CATSDGTGSSYGYTF.

The gene calls are TRBV12-3 or TRBV12-4 and TRBJ2-5. The CDR3 spans 15 residues. This chain's CDR3 is CASSLGLGDQETQYF.

Considering frequency, this clonotype is medium-sized. V is TRBV19 and J is TRBJ2-1; TCRdb returns TRBD1, unconfirmable since there is no DNA. The CDR3 has 14 amino acids. Germline V CDR1 and CDR2: LNHDA, SQIVND (reference sequence). CDR3 region: CASSIGGRFYEQFF. The full variable domain, with the rest looked up from reference TRBV19 and TRBJ2-1, is DGGITQSPKYLFRKEGQNVTLSCEQNLNHDAMYWYRQDPGQGLRLIYYSQIVNDFQKGDIAEGYSVSREKKESFPLTVTSAQKNPTAFYLCASSIGGRFYEQFFGPGTRLTVL.

The CDR3 reads CASSCSGTGGLEQFF. The chain carries TRBV6-5 and TRBJ2-1; TCRdb gives TRBD1 as the D gene, but with no DNA this cannot be confirmed. The CDR3 is 15 amino acids. CDR1 and CDR2 from the germline V gene are MNHEY and SVGAGI.

Frequency places this clonotype as medium-sized. V gene TRBV29-1 combines with J gene TRBJ2-5; TCRdb outputs TRBD2, but without DNA this stays unchecked. The germline gives CDR1 SQVTM, CDR2 ANQGSEA. This CDR3 contains 14 residues. CDR3 sequence reads: CSATSGGAQETQYF.

The CDR3 is CASNVVGVGNYGYTF. This chain uses TRBV7-9 with TRBJ1-2. The CDR3 runs 15 residues. CDR1 and CDR2 (germline): SEHNR, FQNEAQ (reference sequence).

J is TRBJ2-7 and V is TRBV20-1; TCRdb's assignment of TRBD1 cannot be checked, as there is no DNA. CDR1 is DFQATT and CDR2 is SNEGSKA in the germline V gene (reference sequence). CDR3 size: 14 residues. CDR3 sequence: CSARTGQGIYEQYF.

The J gene is TRBJ1-4, the V gene TRBV12-3 or TRBV12-4; with no DNA, the TCRdb D assignment of TRBD1 cannot be verified. The CDR3 totals 15 residues. The CDR3: CASSFLSQGYEKLFF.

Here the CDR3 reads CSAEQGGQGGTDEQFF. The chain carries TRBV20-1 and TRBJ2-1; TCRdb's D gene call, TRBD1, goes unchecked for lack of DNA. Germline CDR1 DFQATT, CDR2 SNEGSKA (reference sequence). This CDR3 is 16 amino acids long.

Its frequency marks this clonotype as medium-sized. J is TRBJ1-6 and V is TRBV19; TCRdb gives TRBD1 as the D gene, but with no DNA this cannot be confirmed. The CDR3 spans 13 residues. The germline gives CDR1 LNHDA, CDR2 SQIVND (reference sequence). The CDR3 protein is CASSIKGATPLHF.

This clonotype is called medium-sized based on its frequency. The chain links TRBV29-1 to TRBJ2-7; the D call of TRBD1 rests on TCRdb alone, since no DNA is present to check it. In germline, CDR1 is SQVTM, CDR2 ANQGSEA. The CDR3 contains 13 residues. CDR3 residues: CSVGSGTAYEQYF.

The chain has TRBV20-1 and TRBJ2-3; with no DNA, the TCRdb D assignment of TRBD2 cannot be verified. This CDR3 comprises 16 residues. The germline gives CDR1 DFQATT, CDR2 SNEGSKA (reference sequence). The CDR3 protein is CSARPDASGGWDTQYF.

V is TRBV20-1 and J is TRBJ1-6. The germline V gene encodes CDR1 DFQATT and CDR2 SNEGSKA (reference sequence). CDR3 length equals 13 residues. CDR3 loop: CSARGGNNSPLHF.

V usage is TRBV18 and J usage is TRBJ2-7; the TCRdb call, TRBD2, lacks DNA for checking. Per germline, CDR1 KGHSH and CDR2 LQKENI. The CDR3 runs 17 residues. The CDR3 loop is CASSPPRATISSYEQYF.

V is TRBV6-1 and J is TRBJ2-2; TCRdb outputs TRBD1, but without DNA this stays unchecked. Germline V CDR1 and CDR2: MNHNS, SASEGT. This CDR3 has 16 amino acids. The CDR3 loop reads CASSSRTGGFAGELFF.